This T cell receptor beta chain was identified in a study of T cell repertoires in cytomegalovirus infection. Turning to the study itself: Selected CMV epitopes included recently identified HLA-C-restricted ones as well as well-studied HLA-B-restricted ones. CMV infection and matching HLA type were both indicated by public TCR beta signatures. Study-level results: The ex vivo response was dominated by HLA-C-restricted CMV-specific TCR beta clonotypes. Individuals carrying CMV plus the relevant HLA were identified by cumulative frequency of public TCR beta families.

Remarks on this clonotype: The antigen remains unidentified.

V dropped 2 bases and J dropped 5 bases, with 12 bases sitting between them. The CDR3 sequence is 14 residues long. Germline-derived CDR1 and CDR2 are MNHNS and SASEGT. One entry per CDR3 protein results from TCRdb running MiXCR on the reads. The top ten clones hold 93% of a sample with 80,000 or so distinct CDR3 sequences, approximately 40% of them seen once. The clonotype was recovered from a human donor in good health (CMV status not recorded). Some clones in this sample may be carry-over from other donors' samples. The V gene is TRBV6-1, the J gene TRBJ2-5; D is unclear. Here the sequenced sample was CD8+ T cells from cultured PBMCs, taken from culture after CMV antigen stimulation. CDR3 nucleotide sequence: TGTGCCAGCAGTGAACTTCCCAACTGGGAGACCCAGTACTTC. This sequence encodes CASSELPNWETQYF.